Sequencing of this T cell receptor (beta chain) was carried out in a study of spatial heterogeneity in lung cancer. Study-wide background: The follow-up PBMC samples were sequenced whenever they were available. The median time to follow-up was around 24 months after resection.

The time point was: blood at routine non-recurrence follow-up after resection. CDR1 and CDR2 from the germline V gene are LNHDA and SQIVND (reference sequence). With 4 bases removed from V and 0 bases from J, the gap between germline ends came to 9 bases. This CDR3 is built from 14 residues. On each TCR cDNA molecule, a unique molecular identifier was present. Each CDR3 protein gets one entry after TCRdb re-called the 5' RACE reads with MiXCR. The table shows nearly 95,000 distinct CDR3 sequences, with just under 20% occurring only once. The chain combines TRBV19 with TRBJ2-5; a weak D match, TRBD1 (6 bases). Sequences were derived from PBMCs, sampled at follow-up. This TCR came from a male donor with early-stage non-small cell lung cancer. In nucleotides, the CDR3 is TGTGCCAGTAGTACGTACAGGGACCAAGAGACCCAGTACTTC. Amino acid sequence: CASSTYRDQETQYF.